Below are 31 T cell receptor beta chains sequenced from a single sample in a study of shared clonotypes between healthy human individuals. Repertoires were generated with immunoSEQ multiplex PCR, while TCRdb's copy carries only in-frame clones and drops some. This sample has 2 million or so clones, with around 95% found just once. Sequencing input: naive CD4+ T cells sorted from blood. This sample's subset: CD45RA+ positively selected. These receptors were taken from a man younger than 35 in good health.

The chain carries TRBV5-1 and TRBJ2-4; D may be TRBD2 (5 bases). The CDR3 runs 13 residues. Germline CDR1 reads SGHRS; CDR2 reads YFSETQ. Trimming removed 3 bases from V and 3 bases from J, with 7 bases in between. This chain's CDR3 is CASSSAGKNIQYF. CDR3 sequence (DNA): TGCGCCAGCAGCTCGGCGGGCAAAAACATTCAGTACTTC.

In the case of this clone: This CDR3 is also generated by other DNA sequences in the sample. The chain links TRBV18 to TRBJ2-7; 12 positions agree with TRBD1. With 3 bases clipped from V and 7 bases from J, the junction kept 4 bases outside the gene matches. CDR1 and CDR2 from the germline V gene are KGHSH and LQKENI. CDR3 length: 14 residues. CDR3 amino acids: CASSPGQGAREQYF. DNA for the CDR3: TGTGCCAGCTCACCGGGACAGGGGGCTCGTGAGCAGTACTTC.

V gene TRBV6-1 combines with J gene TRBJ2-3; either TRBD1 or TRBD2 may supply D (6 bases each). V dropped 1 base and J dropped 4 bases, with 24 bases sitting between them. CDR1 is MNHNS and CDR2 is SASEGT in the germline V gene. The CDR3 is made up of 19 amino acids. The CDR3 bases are TGTGCCAGCAGTGAAGTTGGGGGTTGGGGGGCGCGTAACGCAGATACGCAGTATTTT. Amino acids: CASSEVGGWGARNADTQYF.

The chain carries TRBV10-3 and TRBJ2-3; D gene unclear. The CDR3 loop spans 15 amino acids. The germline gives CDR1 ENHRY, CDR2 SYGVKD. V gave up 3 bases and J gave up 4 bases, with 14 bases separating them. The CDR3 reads CAISEPGVGSDTQYF. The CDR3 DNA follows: TGTGCCATCAGTGAACCCGGAGTTGGGTCAGATACGCAGTATTTT.

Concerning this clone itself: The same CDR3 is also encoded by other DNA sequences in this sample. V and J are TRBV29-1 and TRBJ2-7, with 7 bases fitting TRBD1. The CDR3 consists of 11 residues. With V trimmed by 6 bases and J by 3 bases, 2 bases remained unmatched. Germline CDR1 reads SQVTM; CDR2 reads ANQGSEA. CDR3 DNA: TGCAGCGTGGGACAGATCTACGAGCAGTACTTC. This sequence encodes CSVGQIYEQYF.

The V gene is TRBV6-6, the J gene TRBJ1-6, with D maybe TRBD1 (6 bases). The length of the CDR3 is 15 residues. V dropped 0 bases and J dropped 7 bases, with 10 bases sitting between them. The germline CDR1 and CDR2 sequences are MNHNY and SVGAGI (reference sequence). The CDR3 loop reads CASSYSGGGNSPLHF. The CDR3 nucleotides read TGTGCCAGCAGTTACTCGGGGGGCGGGAATTCACCCCTCCACTTT.

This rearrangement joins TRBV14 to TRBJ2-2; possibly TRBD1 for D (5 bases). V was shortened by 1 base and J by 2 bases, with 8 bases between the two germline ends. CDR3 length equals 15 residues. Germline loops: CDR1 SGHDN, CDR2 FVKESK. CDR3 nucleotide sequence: TGTGCCAGCAGCCAAGGACAGATTAACACCGGGGAGCTGTTTTTT. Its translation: CASSQGQINTGELFF.

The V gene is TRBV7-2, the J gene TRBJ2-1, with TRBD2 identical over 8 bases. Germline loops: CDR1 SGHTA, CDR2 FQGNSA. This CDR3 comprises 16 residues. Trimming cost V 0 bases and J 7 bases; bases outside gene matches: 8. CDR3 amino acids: CASSLATGGLDNEQFF. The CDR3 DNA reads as TGTGCCAGCAGCTTAGCGACGGGGGGGCTTGATAATGAGCAGTTCTTC.

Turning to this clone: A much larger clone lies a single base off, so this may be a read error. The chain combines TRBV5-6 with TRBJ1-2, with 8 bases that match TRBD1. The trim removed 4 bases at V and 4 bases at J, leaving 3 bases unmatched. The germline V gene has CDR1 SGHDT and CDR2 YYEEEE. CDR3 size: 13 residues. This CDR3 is CASSPGQVYGYTF. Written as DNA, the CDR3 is TGTGCCAGCAGCCCGGGACAGGTCTATGGCTACACCTTC.

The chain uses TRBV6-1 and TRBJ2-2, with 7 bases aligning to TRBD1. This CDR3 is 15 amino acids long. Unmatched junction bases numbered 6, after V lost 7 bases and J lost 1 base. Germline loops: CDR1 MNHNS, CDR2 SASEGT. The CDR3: CASNIRTGNTGELFF. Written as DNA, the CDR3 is TGTGCCAGCAATATTAGGACAGGGAACACCGGGGAGCTGTTTTTT.

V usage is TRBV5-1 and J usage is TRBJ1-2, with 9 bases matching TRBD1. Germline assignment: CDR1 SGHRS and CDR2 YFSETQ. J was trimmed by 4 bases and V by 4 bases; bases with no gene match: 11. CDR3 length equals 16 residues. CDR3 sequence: CASSAGTGSGTYGYTF. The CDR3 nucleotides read TGCGCCAGCAGCGCCGGGACAGGGAGCGGGACCTATGGCTACACCTTC.

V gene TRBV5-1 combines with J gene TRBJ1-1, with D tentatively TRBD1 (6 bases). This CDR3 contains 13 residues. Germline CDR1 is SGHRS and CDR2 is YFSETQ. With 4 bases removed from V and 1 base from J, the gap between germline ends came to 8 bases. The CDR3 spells CASSEQGNTEAFF. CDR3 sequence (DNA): TGCGCCAGCAGCGAACAGGGGAACACTGAAGCTTTCTTT.

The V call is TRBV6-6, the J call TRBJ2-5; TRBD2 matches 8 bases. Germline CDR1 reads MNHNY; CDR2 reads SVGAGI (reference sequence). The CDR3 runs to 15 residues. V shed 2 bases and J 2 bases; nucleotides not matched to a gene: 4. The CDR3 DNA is TGTGCCAGCAGTTACGTGGCGGGGGGACAAGAGACCCAGTACTTC. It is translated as CASSYVAGGQETQYF.

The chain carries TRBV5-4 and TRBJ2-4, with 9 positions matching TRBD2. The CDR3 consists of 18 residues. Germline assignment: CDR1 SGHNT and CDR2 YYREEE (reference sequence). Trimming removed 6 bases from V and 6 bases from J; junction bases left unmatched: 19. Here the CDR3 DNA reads TGTGCCAGCACCTTAAGGGCCACAGCGGGAGGAGAGGGAAACATTCAGTACTTC. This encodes CASTLRATAGGEGNIQYF.

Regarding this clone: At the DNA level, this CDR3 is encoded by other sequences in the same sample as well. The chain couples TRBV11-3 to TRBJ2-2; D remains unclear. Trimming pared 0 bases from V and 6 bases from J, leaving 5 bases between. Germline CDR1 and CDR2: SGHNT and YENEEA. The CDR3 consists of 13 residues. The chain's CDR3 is CASSLDLAGELFF. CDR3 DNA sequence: TGTGCCAGCAGCTTAGATCTAGCCGGGGAGCTGTTTTTT.

Written as DNA, the CDR3 is TGTGCCAGCAGCTCGACGGTCATGAACACTGAAGCTTTCTTT. It specifies CASSSTVMNTEAFF. V gene TRBV5-4 combines with J gene TRBJ1-1; no definite D call. Trimming left V 3 bases short and J 0 bases short, with 9 bases between. Germline lookup yields CDR1 SGHNT and CDR2 YYREEE (reference sequence). This CDR3 has 14 residues. Full variable domain (outside the CDR3, taken from reference TRBV5-4 and TRBJ1-1): ETGVTQSPTHLIKTRGQQVTLRCSSQSGHNTVSWYQQALGQGPQFIFQYYREEENGRGNFPPRFSGLQFPNYSSELNVNALELDDSALYLCASSSTVMNTEAFFGQGTRLTVV.

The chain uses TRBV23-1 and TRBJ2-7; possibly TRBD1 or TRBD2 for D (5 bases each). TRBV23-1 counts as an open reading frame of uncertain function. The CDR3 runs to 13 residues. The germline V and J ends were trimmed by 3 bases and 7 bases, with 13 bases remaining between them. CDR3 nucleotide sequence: TGCGCCAGCAGTCAGGGGACGTCGGGGGAGCAGTACTTC. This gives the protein CASSQGTSGEQYF.

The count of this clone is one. CDR3 nucleotides: TGTGCCAGCAGCGGGGGACAGGAGTCCTACGAGCAGTACTTC. This gives the protein CASSGGQESYEQYF. The chain couples TRBV7-2 to TRBJ2-7; 8 bases line up with TRBD1. CDR1 SGHTA and CDR2 FQGNSA come from the germline V gene. J lost 1 base, V lost 5 bases, and 4 bases had no gene match. The CDR3 has 14 residues.

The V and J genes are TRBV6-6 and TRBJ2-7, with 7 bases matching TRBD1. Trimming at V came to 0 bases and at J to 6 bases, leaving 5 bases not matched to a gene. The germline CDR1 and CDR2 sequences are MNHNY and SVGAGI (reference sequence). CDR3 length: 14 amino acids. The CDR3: CASSYSGTASEQYF. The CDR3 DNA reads TGTGCCAGCAGTTACTCGGGGACAGCCTCCGAGCAGTACTTC.

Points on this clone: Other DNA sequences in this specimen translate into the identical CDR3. The CDR3 sequence: CASSLRGNTGELFF. CDR3 coding DNA: TGTGCCAGCAGCTTAAGGGGGAACACCGGGGAGCTGTTTTTT. V gene TRBV5-6 combines with J gene TRBJ2-2, with TRBD1 as a possible D gene (5 bases). Trimming left V 2 bases short and J 1 base short, with 6 bases between. Germline values: CDR1 SGHDT, CDR2 YYEEEE. There are 14 residues in the CDR3.

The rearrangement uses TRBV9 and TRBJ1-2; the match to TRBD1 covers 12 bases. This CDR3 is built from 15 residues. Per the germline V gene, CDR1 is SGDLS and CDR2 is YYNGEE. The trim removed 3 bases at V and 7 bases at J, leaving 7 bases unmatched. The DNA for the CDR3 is TGTGCCAGCAGCGGAACCGGGACAGGGGGCATTGGCTACACCTTC. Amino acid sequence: CASSGTGTGGIGYTF.

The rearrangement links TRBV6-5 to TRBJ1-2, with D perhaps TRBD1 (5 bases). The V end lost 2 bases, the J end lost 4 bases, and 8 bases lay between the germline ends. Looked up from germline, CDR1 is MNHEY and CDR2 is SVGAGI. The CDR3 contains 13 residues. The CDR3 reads CASSYPDSYGYTF. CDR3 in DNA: TGTGCCAGCAGTTACCCTGACAGCTATGGCTACACCTTC.

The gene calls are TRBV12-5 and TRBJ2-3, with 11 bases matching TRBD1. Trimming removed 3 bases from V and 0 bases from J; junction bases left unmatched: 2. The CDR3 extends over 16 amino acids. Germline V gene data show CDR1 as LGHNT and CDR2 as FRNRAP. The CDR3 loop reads CASGLGQGASTDTQYF. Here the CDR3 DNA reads TGTGCTAGTGGTTTAGGACAGGGGGCTAGCACAGATACGCAGTATTTT.

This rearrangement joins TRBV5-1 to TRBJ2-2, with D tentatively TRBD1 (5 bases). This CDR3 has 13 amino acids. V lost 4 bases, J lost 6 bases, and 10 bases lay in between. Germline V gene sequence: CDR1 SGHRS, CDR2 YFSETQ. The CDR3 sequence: CASSTAGPGELFF. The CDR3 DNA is TGCGCCAGCAGCACCGCAGGGCCCGGGGAGCTGTTTTTT.

The CDR3 DNA follows: TGTGCCAGCAGTTACTCGCAAGGGGATTACTATGGCTACACCTTC. This codes for CASSYSQGDYYGYTF. The genes are TRBV6-6 and TRBJ1-2; D possibly corresponds to TRBD1 (5 bases). The V and J ends lost 0 bases and 3 bases respectively, with 11 bases between them. The CDR3 is made up of 15 amino acids. Germline assignment: CDR1 MNHNY and CDR2 SVGAGI (reference sequence).

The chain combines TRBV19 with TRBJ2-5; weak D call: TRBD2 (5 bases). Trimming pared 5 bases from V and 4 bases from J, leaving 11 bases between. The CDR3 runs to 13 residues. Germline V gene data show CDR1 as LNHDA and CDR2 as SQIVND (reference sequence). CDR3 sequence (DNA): TGTGCCAGTAGTTCTGCGAGCGGAGAGACCCAGTACTTC. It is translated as CASSSASGETQYF.

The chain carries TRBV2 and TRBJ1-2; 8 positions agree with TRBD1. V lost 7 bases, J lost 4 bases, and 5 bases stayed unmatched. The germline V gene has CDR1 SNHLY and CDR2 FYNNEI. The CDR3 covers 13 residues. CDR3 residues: CASTIGQGYGYTF. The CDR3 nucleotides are TGTGCCAGCACCATCGGACAGGGCTATGGCTACACCTTC.

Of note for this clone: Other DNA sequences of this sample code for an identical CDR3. CDR3 coding DNA: TGTGCCAGCAGCCGCGGAGAGAATCAGCCCCAGCATTTT. Translated: CASSRGENQPQHF. The V and J genes are TRBV6-5 and TRBJ1-5, with D unclear. Germline CDR1 MNHEY, CDR2 SVGAGI. This CDR3 has 13 amino acids. V lost 6 bases to trimming and J lost 4 bases, with 10 bases between them.

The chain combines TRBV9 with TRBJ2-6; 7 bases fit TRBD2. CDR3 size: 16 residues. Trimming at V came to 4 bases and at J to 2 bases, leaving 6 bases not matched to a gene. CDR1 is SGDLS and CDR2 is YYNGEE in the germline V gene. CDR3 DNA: TGTGCCAGCAGCCCCCGGGGGGATCCTGGGGCCAACGTCCTGACTTTC. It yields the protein CASSPRGDPGANVLTF.

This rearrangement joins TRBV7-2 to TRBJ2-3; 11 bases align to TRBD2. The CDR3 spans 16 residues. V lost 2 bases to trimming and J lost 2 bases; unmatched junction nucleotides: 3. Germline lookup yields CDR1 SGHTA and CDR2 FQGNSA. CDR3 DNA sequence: TGTGCCAGCAGCTTACGACTAGCGGGGACCACAGATACGCAGTATTTT. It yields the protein CASSLRLAGTTDTQYF.

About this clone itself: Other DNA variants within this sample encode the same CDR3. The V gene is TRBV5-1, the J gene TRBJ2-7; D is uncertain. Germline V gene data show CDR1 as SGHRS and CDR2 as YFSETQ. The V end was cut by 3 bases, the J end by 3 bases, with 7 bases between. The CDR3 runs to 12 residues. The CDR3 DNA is TGCGCCAGCAGCTCTACCGTCTACGAGCAGTACTTC. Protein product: CASSSTVYEQYF.